The 3 T cell receptor beta chains below all came from one sample that was sequenced in a study of T-cell memory formation after mild COVID-19. TCRdb passed the 5' RACE reads through MiXCR, listing each CDR3 protein once. Here the sample spans about 110,000 distinct CDR3 sequences, approximately 15% being singletons. Sequences were obtained from PBMCs or a T cell subset sorted from them (not recorded which). Receptor source: a man aged 18 to 29 who had mild COVID-19 (a few samples of this study predate the infection). Cell type and time point are not known.

This clonotype was seen repeatedly, ten times or more. The V call is TRBV20-1, the J call TRBJ2-3; D tentatively fits TRBD1 or TRBD2 (6 bases each). V lost 0 bases and J 2 bases, leaving 12 bases between the germline ends. The CDR3 is 15 residues long. Germline V lookup: CDR1 DFQATT, CDR2 SNEGSKA (reference sequence). The CDR3 DNA is TGCAGTGCTAGAGATCTCCGGGGGCTCACAGATACGCAGTATTTT. It yields the protein CSARDLRGLTDTQYF.

V gene TRBV5-4 combines with J gene TRBJ2-5; 12 bases are a match to TRBD2. This CDR3 contains 14 residues. Germline CDR1 SGHNT, CDR2 YYREEE (reference sequence). V dropped 10 bases and J dropped 5; count of bases not matched to a gene: 9. The CDR3 DNA reads as TGTGCCGGCGGGACTAGCGGGTTTTGGGAGACCCAGTACTTC. It codes for CAGGTSGFWETQYF.

The V gene is TRBV12-3 or TRBV12-4, the J gene TRBJ2-2; 12 nucleotides match TRBD2. V gave up 6 bases and J gave up 4 bases; unmatched junction bases: 9. The CDR3 sequence is 17 residues long. The CDR3: CASSPSTSGGRTGELFF. DNA of the CDR3: TGTGCCAGCAGCCCTTCGACTAGCGGGGGACGCACCGGGGAGCTGTTTTTT.